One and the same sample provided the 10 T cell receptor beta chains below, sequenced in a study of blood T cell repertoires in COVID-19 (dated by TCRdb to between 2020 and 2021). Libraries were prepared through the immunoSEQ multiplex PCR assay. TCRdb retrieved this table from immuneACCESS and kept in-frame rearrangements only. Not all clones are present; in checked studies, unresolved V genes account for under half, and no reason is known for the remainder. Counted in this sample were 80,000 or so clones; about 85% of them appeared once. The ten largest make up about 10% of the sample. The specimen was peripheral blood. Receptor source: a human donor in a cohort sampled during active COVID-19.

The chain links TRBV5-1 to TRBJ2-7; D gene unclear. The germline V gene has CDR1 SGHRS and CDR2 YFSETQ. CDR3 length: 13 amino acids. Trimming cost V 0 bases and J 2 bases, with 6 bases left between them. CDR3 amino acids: CASSLDSTYEQYF. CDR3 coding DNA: TGCGCCAGCAGCTTGGACAGCACCTACGAGCAGTACTTC.

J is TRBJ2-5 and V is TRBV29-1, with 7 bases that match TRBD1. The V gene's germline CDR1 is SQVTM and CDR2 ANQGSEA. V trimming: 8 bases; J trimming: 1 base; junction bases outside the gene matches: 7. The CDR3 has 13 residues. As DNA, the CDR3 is TGCAGCATCCCAGGGGGAAGCCAAGAGACCCAGTACTTC. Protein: CSIPGGSQETQYF. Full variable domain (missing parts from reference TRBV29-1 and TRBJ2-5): SAVISQKPSRDICQRGTSLTIQCQVDSQVTMMFWYRQQPGQSLTLIATANQGSEATYESGFVIDKFPISRPNLTFSTLTVSNMSPEDSSIYLCSIPGGSQETQYFGPGTRLLVL.

In nucleotides, the CDR3 is TGTGCCAGCGCCAGGGGGACCTATGGCTACACCTTC. Residues: CASARGTYGYTF. The genes are TRBV3-1 (or the pseudogene TRBV3-2) and TRBJ1-2; TRBD1 agrees at 7 bases. V shed 8 bases and J 4 bases; nucleotides not matched to a gene: 4. There are 12 residues in the CDR3. From germline, CDR1 is LGHDT and CDR2 YNNKEL (reference sequence).

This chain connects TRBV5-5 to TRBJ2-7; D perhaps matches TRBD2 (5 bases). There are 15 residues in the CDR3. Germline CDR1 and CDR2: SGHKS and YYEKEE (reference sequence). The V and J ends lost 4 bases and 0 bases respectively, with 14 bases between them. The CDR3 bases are TGTGCCAGCAGCCAGAGGGTTCTAAGCTCCTACGAGCAGTACTTC. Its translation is CASSQRVLSSYEQYF. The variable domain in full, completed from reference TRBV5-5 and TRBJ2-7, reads DAGVTQSPTHLIKTRGQQVTLRCSPISGHKSVSWYQQVLGQGPQFIFQYYEKEERGRGNFPDRFSARQFPNYSSELNVNALLLGDSALYLCASSQRVLSSYEQYFGPGTRLTVT.

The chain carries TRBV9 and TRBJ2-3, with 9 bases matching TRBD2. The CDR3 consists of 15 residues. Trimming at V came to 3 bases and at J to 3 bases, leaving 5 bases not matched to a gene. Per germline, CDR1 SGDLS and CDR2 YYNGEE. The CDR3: CASSGPGLATDTQYF. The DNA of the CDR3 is TGTGCCAGCAGCGGGCCGGGACTAGCAACAGATACGCAGTATTTT.

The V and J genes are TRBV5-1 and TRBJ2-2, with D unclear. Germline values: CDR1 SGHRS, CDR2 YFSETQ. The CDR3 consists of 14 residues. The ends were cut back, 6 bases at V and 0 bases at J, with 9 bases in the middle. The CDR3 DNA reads TGCGCCAGCAACGGCGGCCCGAACACCGGGGAGCTGTTTTTT. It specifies CASNGGPNTGELFF.

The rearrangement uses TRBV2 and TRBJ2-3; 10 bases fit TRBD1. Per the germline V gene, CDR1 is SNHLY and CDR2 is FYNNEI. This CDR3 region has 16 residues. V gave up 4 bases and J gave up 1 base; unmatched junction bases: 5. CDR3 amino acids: CASSARTGGGTDTQYF. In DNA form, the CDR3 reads TGTGCCAGCAGTGCCAGGACAGGGGGAGGCACAGATACGCAGTATTTT.

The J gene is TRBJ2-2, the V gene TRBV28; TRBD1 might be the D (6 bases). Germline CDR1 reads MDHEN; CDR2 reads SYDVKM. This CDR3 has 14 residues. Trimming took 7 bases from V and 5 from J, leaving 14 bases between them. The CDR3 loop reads CASMARGETGELFF. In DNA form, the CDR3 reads TGTGCCAGCATGGCCAGGGGTGAAACCGGGGAGCTGTTTTTT. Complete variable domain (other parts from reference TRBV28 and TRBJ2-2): DVKVTQSSRYLVKRTGEKVFLECVQDMDHENMFWYRQDPGLGLRLIYFSYDVKMKEKGDIPEGYSVSREKKERFSLILESASTNQTSMYLCASMARGETGELFFGEGSRLTVL.

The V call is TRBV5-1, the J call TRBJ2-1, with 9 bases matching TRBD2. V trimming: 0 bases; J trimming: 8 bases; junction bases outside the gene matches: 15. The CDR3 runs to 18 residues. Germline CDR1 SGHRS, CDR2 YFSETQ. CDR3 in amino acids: CASSLGGSGGSWRDEQFF. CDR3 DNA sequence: TGCGCCAGCAGCTTGGGAGGTAGCGGGGGAAGTTGGAGGGATGAGCAGTTCTTC. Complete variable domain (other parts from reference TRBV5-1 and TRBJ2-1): KAGVTQTPRYLIKTRGQQVTLSCSPISGHRSVSWYQQTPGQGLQFLFEYFSETQRNKGNFPGRFSGRQFSNSRSEMNVSTLELGDSALYLCASSLGGSGGSWRDEQFFGPGTRLTVL.

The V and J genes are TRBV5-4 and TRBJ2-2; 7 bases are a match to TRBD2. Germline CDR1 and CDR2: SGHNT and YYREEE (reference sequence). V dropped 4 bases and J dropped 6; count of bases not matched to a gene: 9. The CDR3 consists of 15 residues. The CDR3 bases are TGTGCCAGCAGCCAAGCGGGGAAGGTTGCCGGGGAGCTGTTTTTT. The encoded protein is CASSQAGKVAGELFF. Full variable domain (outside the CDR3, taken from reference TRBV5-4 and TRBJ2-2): ETGVTQSPTHLIKTRGQQVTLRCSSQSGHNTVSWYQQALGQGPQFIFQYYREEENGRGNFPPRFSGLQFPNYSSELNVNALELDDSALYLCASSQAGKVAGELFFGEGSRLTVL.